One and the same sample provided the 17 T cell receptor beta chains below, sequenced in a study of PD-1 blockade in mismatch repair-deficient tumors. Clones were read by immunoSEQ multiplex PCR, and TCRdb kept only the in-frame ones, dropping some. This table holds 100,000 to 150,000 clones, 85% to 90% found once. Material: peripheral blood, obtained approximately 70 weeks after starting pembrolizumab. All receptors derive from an adult with mismatch repair-deficient cancer.

This rearrangement joins TRBV9 to TRBJ2-7, with 7 bases matching TRBD1. This CDR3 is built from 15 residues. The V gene's germline CDR1 is SGDLS and CDR2 YYNGEE. Trimming took 0 bases from V and 4 from J; bases not matched to a gene: 7. In DNA, the CDR3 is TGTGCCAGCAGCGTAGGACAGGGTTTGAGTTACGAGCAGTACTTC. It specifies CASSVGQGLSYEQYF. Looking up the rest from reference TRBV9 and TRBJ2-7 gives the full variable domain: DSGVTQTPKHLITATGQRVTLRCSPRSGDLSVYWYQQSLDQGLQFLIQYYNGEERAKGNILERFSAQQFPDLHSELNLSSLELGDSALYFCASSVGQGLSYEQYFGPGTRLTVT.

V usage is TRBV5-1 and J usage is TRBJ2-1, with TRBD2 matching 13 bases. From germline, CDR1 is SGHRS and CDR2 YFSETQ. The trim removed 0 bases at V and 7 bases at J, leaving 4 bases unmatched. The CDR3 is made up of 16 amino acids. DNA of the CDR3: TGCGCCAGCAGCTTGGGCGGACTAGCGGGAGTAAATGAGCAGTTCTTC. Translation gives CASSLGGLAGVNEQFF.

V gene TRBV6-5 combines with J gene TRBJ2-3; 12 nucleotides align to TRBD2. This CDR3 has 15 amino acids. Unmatched junction bases numbered 4, after V lost 5 bases and J lost 4 bases. The V gene's germline CDR1 is MNHEY and CDR2 SVGAGI. In DNA form, the CDR3 reads TGTGCCAGCAGTCCGACTAGCGGGAGCTCAGATACGCAGTATTTT. Encoded protein: CASSPTSGSSDTQYF.

This sequence joins TRBV7-2 and TRBJ2-1; D possibly corresponds to TRBD2 (5 bases). Trimming cost V 3 bases and J 6 bases, with 9 bases left between them. Per germline, CDR1 SGHTA and CDR2 FQGNSA. The CDR3 covers 13 residues. The CDR3 region is CASSFAAANEQFF. CDR3 DNA sequence: TGTGCCAGCAGCTTCGCAGCGGCCAATGAGCAGTTCTTC.

The chain links TRBV2 to TRBJ1-4; 7 bases are a match to TRBD1. CDR1 and CDR2 from the germline V gene are SNHLY and FYNNEI. The trim removed 7 bases at V and 7 bases at J, leaving 12 bases unmatched. The CDR3 has 15 residues. The CDR3 here is CASTPGQNAREKLFF. The CDR3 bases are TGTGCCAGCACCCCGGGACAGAACGCTCGTGAAAAACTGTTTTTT.

The CDR3 DNA reads TGTGCCAGCTCACCACGGCGGGGGCTCCGAACCTACGAGCAGTACTTC. Translation gives CASSPRRGLRTYEQYF. The V and J genes are TRBV18 and TRBJ2-7; perhaps TRBD2 as D (7 bases). There are 16 residues in the CDR3. Germline V gene lookup returns CDR1 KGHSH and CDR2 LQKENI. V was cut by 1 base and J by 2 bases, with 15 bases left in between.

The chain has TRBV30 and TRBJ2-7; D possibly corresponds to TRBD2 (6 bases). CDR1 is GTSNPN, CDR2 SVGIG, per germline (reference sequence). CDR3 size: 14 residues. With 3 bases removed from V and 2 bases from J, the gap between germline ends came to 14 bases. The CDR3 nucleotides are TGTGCCTGGAGACGGCTAGCGAACACCTACGAGCAGTACTTC. The encoded protein is CAWRRLANTYEQYF.

This sequence joins TRBV7-9 and TRBJ2-5; D is perhaps TRBD1 (6 bases). Trimming took off 4 bases at V and 5 bases at J, with 17 bases between the two ends. The CDR3 spans 15 residues. From germline, CDR1 is SEHNR and CDR2 FQNEAQ (reference sequence). The CDR3 region is CASSSPLGARETQYF. The DNA for the CDR3 is TGTGCCAGCAGCTCCCCCTTGGGGGCGCGGGAGACCCAGTACTTC.

V is TRBV6-5 and J is TRBJ2-3; possible D gene TRBD2, 6 bases. CDR1 and CDR2 from the germline V gene are MNHEY and SVGAGI. The CDR3 extends over 16 amino acids. The germline V and J ends were trimmed by 4 bases and 0 bases, with 14 bases remaining between them. The CDR3 region is CASSSLAERSTDTQYF. The CDR3, as DNA: TGTGCCAGCAGTTCCTTAGCGGAGCGGAGCACAGATACGCAGTATTTT.

The V call is TRBV7-9, the J call TRBJ2-7; 7 nucleotides agree with TRBD1. Germline trimming cut 5 bases from V and 2 bases from J; bases unmatched to any gene: 6. CDR3 length: 14 amino acids. The germline CDR1 and CDR2 sequences are SEHNR and FQNEAQ (reference sequence). CDR3 DNA sequence: TGTGCCAGCAGCCCGGGGACAGCGGCCTACGAGCAGTACTTC. Protein product: CASSPGTAAYEQYF.

V gene TRBV27 combines with J gene TRBJ2-5; the match to TRBD2 covers 13 bases. V lost 4 bases, J lost 2 bases, and 1 base stayed unmatched. Germline CDR1 reads MNHEY; CDR2 reads SMNVEV (reference sequence). CDR3 length: 15 amino acids. CDR3: CASSWGLAGQETQYF. The CDR3 region has the DNA TGTGCCAGCAGTTGGGGACTAGCGGGACAAGAGACCCAGTACTTC.

The gene calls are TRBV28 and TRBJ1-5; D is undetermined. Germline CDR1 MDHEN, CDR2 SYDVKM. This CDR3 comprises 14 residues. Trimming stripped 3 bases from V and 3 bases from J, with 9 bases between. The CDR3 here is CASSFGSPNQPQHF. The CDR3 DNA is TGTGCCAGCAGTTTCGGCAGCCCCAATCAGCCCCAGCATTTT.

The rearrangement links TRBV4-3 to TRBJ2-4, with 7 bases fitting TRBD2. From germline, CDR1 is LGHNA and CDR2 YSLEER. CDR3 length: 13 amino acids. V was pared by 8 bases and J by 9 bases, with 10 bases of the junction left unmatched. CDR3 nucleotide sequence: TGCGCCAGCCGGACTAGGAGACGGGTCATTCAGTACTTC. It is translated as CASRTRRRVIQYF.

The chain uses TRBV11-2 and TRBJ2-5, with 13 positions matching TRBD2. CDR1 SGHAT and CDR2 FQNNGV come from the germline V gene. The V segment lost 0 bases and the J segment 7 bases; nucleotides outside the gene matches: 5. The CDR3 is 16 residues long. The CDR3: CASSLETSGRGRTQYF. The CDR3 nucleotides read TGTGCCAGCAGCTTAGAAACTAGCGGGAGGGGTAGGACCCAGTACTTC.

This CDR3 is CASSPRTGAYEQYF. DNA of the CDR3: TGTGCCAGCTCCCCCCGGACAGGAGCCTACGAGCAGTACTTC. V gene TRBV18 combines with J gene TRBJ2-7; 7 bases fit TRBD1. Trimming took 6 bases from V and 2 from J; bases not matched to a gene: 7. The CDR3 is 14 residues long. CDR1 is KGHSH and CDR2 is LQKENI in the germline V gene.

The chain carries TRBV7-2 and TRBJ2-1; D is uncertain. The V and J ends lost 3 bases and 8 bases respectively, with 8 bases between them. Germline CDR1 is SGHTA and CDR2 is FQGNSA. The CDR3 contains 12 residues. DNA for the CDR3: TGTGCCAGCAGCTTGGGCTTCTATGAGCAGTTCTTC. It translates to CASSLGFYEQFF.

The V and J genes are TRBV9 and TRBJ2-1, with TRBD2 matching over 13 bases. Trimming at V came to 5 bases and at J to 2 bases, leaving 1 base not matched to a gene. CDR3 length equals 15 residues. Germline CDR1 and CDR2: SGDLS and YYNGEE. CDR3 residues: CASSGTSGTYNEQFF. CDR3 nucleotides: TGTGCCAGCAGTGGGACTAGCGGGACCTACAATGAGCAGTTCTTC.